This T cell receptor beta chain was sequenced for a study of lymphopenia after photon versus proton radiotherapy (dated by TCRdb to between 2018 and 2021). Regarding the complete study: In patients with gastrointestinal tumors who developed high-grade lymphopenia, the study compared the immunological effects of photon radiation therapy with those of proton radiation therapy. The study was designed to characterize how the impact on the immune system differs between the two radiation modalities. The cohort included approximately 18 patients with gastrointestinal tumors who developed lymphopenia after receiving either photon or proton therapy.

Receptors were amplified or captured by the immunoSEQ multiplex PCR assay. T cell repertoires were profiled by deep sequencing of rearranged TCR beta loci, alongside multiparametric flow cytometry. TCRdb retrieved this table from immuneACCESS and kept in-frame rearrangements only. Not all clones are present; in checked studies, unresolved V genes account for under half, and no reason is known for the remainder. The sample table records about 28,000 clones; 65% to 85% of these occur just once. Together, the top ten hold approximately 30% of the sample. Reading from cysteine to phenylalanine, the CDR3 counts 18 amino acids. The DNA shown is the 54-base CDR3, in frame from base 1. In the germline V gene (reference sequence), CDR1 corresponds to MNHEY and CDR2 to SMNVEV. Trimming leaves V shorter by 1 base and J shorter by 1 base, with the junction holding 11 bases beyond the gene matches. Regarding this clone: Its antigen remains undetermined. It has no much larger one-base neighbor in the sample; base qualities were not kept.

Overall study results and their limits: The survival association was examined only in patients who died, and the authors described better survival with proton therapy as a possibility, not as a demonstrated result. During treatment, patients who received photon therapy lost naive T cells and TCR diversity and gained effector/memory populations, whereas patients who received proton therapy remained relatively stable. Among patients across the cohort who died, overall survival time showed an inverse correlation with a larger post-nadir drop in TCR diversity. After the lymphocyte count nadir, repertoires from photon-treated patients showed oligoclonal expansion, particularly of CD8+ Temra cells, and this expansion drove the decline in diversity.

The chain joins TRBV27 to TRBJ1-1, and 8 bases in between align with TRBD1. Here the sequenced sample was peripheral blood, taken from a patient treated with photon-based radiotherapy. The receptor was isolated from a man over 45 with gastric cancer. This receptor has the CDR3 CASSLYGTGIIRNTEAFF. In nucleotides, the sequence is TGTGCCAGCAGTTTATATGGGACAGGTATTATTAGGAACACTGAAGCTTTCTTT.